The source of this TCR beta chain is a study of T cells in Graves' hyperthyroidism and ophthalmopathy. At the level of the study: Before any treatment, at initial diagnosis, peripheral blood was collected. Study results and limitations: Separating ophthalmopathy from stable hyperthyroidism was achieved by a 13 V-J model.

The CDR3 regions of TCR beta were amplified from RNA transcripts. When the TCR CDR3 underwent first-round RT-PCR, the HTBI primer set was used. TCRdb reanalysed the multiplex PCR reads using MiXCR and keeps one entry per CDR3 protein. Of 500,000 to 750,000 distinct CDR3 sequences detected, 12% to 15% appear once; the ten largest clones hold roughly 7.7%. This clonotype has ten or more counts. No antigen is known for it. Per germline, CDR1 GTSNPN and CDR2 SVGIG (reference sequence). CDR3 size: 13 residues. V trimming: 4 bases; J trimming: 8 bases; junction bases outside the gene matches: 7. Ophthalmopathy in the patients scored at least 3 on Clinical Activity Score and at least 4 on NOSPECS grade, lasting under 3 months.

Source material: blood. The V gene is TRBV30, the J gene TRBJ1-4; 7 bases are a match to TRBD1. The source of this sequence is a woman aged 18-29 years with Graves' ophthalmopathy. The CDR3 DNA sequence: TGTGCCTGGACTCGGGACAGCCGAGAAAAACTGTTTTTT. Translation: CAWTRDSREKLFF.